The following is a T cell receptor beta chain sequence with its context. The antigen remains unidentified. The data were obtained in a study of shared clonotypes between healthy human individuals. Study details: Three plates each covered CD4 naive and memory; CD8 naive two, CD8 memory one.

Overall study findings and caveats: It was the non-shared clonotypes that had lower generation probabilities than clonotypes shared by all four donors.

CDR1 and CDR2 (germline): LGHNA, YNFKEQ. The CDR3 length is 15 residues. V gave up 5 bases and J gave up 2 bases, with 14 bases separating them. CD8 cells classed as naive were CD45RO-negative and positively selected for CCR7, excluding terminally differentiated effector memory CD45RA+ cells. Data came from immunoSEQ multiplex PCR; TCRdb stores just in-frame clones and leaves some out. Seen here are around 2.1 million clones, around 93% observed once, and the top ten hold over 1.5%. This TCR was sampled from a man in his late teens or twenties in good health. Some clones in this sample may be carry-over from other donors' samples. Sequences were obtained from naive CD8+ T cells from PBMCs. The chain employs TRBV4-2 and TRBJ2-3; tentatively, D is TRBD1 (6 bases). The CDR3 reads CASSWTWTDTDTQYF. In DNA form, the CDR3 reads TGTGCCAGCAGCTGGACGTGGACAGACACAGATACGCAGTATTTT.